What follows describes a single TCR beta chain. Antigen: not known. The planned depth of sequencing spanned 1 in 200,000 to 1 in 1 million T cells. Assay: immunoSEQ multiplex PCR; the TCRdb copy retains only in-frame clones and omits some. Here the sample spans about 300,000 clones, 60% to 80% being singletons. CDR1 is MGHRA and CDR2 is YSYEKL in the germline V gene. V lost 0 bases, J lost 5 bases, and 10 bases lay in between. CDR3 length equals 14 residues. As input for TCR beta libraries, about 1.8 micrograms of genomic DNA came from cryopreserved PBMCs. These data are taken from a study of cytotoxic CD8 clonotypes in ibrutinib-treated CLL. General study results and limits: The study found public clonotypes uncommon, contracting or stable on treatment. Higher clonality was seen at ibrutinib response and a return toward baseline at progression.

V gene TRBV4-1 combines with J gene TRBJ1-1; no clear D gene. This specimen was PBMCs, taken at disease progression, from a patient treated with ibrutinib. The TCR originated in a human donor with chronic lymphocytic leukemia. The CDR3 region is CASSQESWRTEAFF. CDR3 nucleotides: TGCGCCAGCAGCCAAGAGTCCTGGAGGACTGAAGCTTTCTTT.